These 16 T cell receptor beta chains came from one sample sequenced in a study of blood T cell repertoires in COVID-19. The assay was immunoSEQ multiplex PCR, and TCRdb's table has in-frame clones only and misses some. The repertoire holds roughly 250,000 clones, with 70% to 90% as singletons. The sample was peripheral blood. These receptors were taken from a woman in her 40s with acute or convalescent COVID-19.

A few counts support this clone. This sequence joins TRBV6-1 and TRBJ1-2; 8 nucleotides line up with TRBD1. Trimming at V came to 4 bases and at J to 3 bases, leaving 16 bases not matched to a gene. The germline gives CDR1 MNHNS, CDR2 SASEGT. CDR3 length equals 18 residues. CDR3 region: CASSARSGTGTGDYGYTF. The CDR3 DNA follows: TGTGCCAGCAGTGCCCGTTCCGGGACAGGTACGGGCGACTATGGCTACACCTTC.

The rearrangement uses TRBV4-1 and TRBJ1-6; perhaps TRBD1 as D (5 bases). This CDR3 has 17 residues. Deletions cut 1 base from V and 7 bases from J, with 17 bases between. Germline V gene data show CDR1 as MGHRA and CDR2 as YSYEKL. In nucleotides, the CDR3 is TGCGCCAGCAGCCAAGTTCACCCTCAAGGGGTCAATTCACCCCTCCACTTT. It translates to CASSQVHPQGVNSPLHF.

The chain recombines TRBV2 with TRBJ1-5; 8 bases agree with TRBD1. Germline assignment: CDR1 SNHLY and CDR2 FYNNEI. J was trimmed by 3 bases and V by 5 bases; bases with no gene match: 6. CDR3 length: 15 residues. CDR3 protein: CASSMTGALNQPQHF. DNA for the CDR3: TGTGCCAGCAGTATGACAGGGGCCCTCAATCAGCCCCAGCATTTT.

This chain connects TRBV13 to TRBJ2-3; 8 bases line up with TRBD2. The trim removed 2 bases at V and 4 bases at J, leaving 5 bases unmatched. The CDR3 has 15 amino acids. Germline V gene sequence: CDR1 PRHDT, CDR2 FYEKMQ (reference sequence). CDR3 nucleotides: TGTGCCAGCAGCTTACGGGCGGGGGGCGCAGATACGCAGTATTTT. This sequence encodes CASSLRAGGADTQYF. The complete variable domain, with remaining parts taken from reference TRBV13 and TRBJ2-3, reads AAGVIQSPRHLIKEKRETATLKCYPIPRHDTVYWYQQGPGQDPQFLISFYEKMQSDKGSIPDRFSAQQFSDYHSELNMSSLELGDSALYFCASSLRAGGADTQYFGPGTRLTVL.

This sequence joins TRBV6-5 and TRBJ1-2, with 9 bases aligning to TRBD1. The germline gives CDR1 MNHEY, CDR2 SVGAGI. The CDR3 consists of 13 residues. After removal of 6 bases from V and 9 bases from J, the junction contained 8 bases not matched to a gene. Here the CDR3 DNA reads TGTGCCAGCAGCAGTGGGACAGGGAGTCGCTACACCTTC. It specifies CASSSGTGSRYTF.

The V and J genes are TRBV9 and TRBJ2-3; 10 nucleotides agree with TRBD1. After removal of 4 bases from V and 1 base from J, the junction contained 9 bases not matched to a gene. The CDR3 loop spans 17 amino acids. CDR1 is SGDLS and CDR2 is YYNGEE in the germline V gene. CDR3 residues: CASSKRQGAEGTDTQYF. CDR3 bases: TGTGCCAGCAGCAAGAGACAGGGGGCTGAGGGCACAGATACGCAGTATTTT.

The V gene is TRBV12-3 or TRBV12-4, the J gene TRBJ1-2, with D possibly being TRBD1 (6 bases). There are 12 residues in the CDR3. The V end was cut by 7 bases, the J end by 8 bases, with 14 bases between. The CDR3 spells CASITGRDGYTF. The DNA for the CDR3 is TGTGCCAGCATTACAGGGCGAGACGGCTACACCTTC.

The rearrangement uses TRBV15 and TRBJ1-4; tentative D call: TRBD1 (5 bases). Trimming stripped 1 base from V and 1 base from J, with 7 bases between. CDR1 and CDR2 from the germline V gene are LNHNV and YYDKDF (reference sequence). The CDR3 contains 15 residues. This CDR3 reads CATSRAGLTNEKLFF. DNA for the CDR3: TGTGCCACCAGCAGAGCAGGGTTAACTAATGAAAAACTGTTTTTT.

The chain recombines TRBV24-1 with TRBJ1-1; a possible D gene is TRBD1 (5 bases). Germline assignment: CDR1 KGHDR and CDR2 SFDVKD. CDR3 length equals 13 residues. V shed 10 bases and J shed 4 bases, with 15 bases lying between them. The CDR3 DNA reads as TGTGCCACAGCCGCAGGGTACGGCACTGAAGCTTTCTTT. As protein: CATAAGYGTEAFF.

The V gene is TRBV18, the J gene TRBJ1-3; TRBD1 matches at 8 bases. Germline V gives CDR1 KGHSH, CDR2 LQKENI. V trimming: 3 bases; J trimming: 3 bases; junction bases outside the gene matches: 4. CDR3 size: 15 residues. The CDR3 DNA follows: TGTGCCAGCTCACCGCGGACAGGGCATGGAAACACCATATATTTT. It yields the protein CASSPRTGHGNTIYF.

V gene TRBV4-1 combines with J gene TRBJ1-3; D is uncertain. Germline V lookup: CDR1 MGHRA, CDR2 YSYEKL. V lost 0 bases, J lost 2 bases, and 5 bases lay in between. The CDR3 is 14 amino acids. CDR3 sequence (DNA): TGCGCCAGCAGCCAAGAGGGAGCTGGAAACACCATATATTTT. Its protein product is CASSQEGAGNTIYF.

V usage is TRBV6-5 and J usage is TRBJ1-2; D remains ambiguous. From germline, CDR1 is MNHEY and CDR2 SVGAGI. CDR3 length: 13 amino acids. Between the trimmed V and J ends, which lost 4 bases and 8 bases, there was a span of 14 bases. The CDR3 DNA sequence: TGTGCCAGCAGTTCCCCCGGGTCCCTCGGCTACACCTTC. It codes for CASSSPGSLGYTF.

CDR3 sequence (DNA): TGTGCCAGCAGTGTGACAGGGAGGTATGAAAAACTGTTTTTT. This sequence encodes CASSVTGRYEKLFF. The gene calls are TRBV27 and TRBJ1-4; TRBD1 aligns across 7 bases. In germline, CDR1 is MNHEY, CDR2 SMNVEV (reference sequence). Trimming took 5 bases from V and 6 from J; bases not matched to a gene: 6. This CDR3 is built from 14 residues.

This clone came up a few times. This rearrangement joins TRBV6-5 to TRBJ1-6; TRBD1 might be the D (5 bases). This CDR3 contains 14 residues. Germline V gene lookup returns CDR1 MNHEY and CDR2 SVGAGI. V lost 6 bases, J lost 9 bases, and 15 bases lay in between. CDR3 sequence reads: CASRTGGAGSPLHF. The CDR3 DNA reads TGTGCCAGCAGGACCGGAGGGGCCGGTTCACCCCTCCACTTT.

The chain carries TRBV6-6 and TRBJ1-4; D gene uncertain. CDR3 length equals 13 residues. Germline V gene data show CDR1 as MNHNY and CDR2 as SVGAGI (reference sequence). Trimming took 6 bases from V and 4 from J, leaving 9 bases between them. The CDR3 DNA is TGTGCCAGCAGGAGGCAGCTTAATGAAAAACTGTTTTTT. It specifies CASRRQLNEKLFF.

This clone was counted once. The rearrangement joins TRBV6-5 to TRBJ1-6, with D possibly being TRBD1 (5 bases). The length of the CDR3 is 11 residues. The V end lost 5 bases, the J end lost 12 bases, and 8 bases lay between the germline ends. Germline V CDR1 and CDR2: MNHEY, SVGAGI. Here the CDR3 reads CASSLGQPLHF. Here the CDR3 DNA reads TGTGCCAGCAGTCTCGGACAACCCCTCCACTTT.